A single sample is the source of the 4 T cell receptor beta chains below, sequenced in a study of tumor-infiltrating lymphocytes in oesophageal squamous cell carcinoma. TCRdb re-analysed the PCR reads in MiXCR, keeping a single row per CDR3 protein. Altogether 9,500 to 11,000 distinct CDR3 sequences are present, 50% to 55% being singletons, with the ten largest covering over 15%. Sequences were obtained from esophageal tumor tissue. The source is a female donor with esophageal squamous cell carcinoma.

The chain uses TRBV7-2 and TRBJ2-5; the D is unclear. The DNA end is a closer match to TRBJ2-7, so the J assignment may be wrong. CDR1 SGHTA and CDR2 FQGNSA come from the germline V gene. This CDR3 spans 11 amino acids. The CDR3 DNA sequence: TGTGCCAGCAGCCTCACATACGAGCAGTACTTC. Amino acids: CASSLTYEQYF.

This clonotype was seen only a few times. CDR3 residues: CASSLWGNWNEQYF. The CDR3 coding sequence is TGTGCCAGCAGTTTATGGGGAAACTGGAATGAGCAGTACTTC. This chain joins TRBV12-3 or TRBV12-4 and TRBJ2-1, with unresolved D. The better agreement between TRBJ2-7 and the DNA end casts doubt on the J call. The length of the CDR3 is 14 residues.

The gene calls are TRBV6-6 and TRBJ2-7, with D possibly being TRBD1 (5 bases). Per the germline V gene, CDR1 is MNHNY and CDR2 is SVGAGI (reference sequence). The CDR3 loop spans 14 amino acids. Trimming pared 3 bases from V and 2 bases from J, leaving 11 bases between. CDR3 sequence: CASSYKGFTYEQYF. The CDR3 DNA sequence: TGTGCCAGCAGTTATAAGGGGTTCACCTACGAGCAGTACTTC.

For this clonotype: The CDR3 does not end in the conserved phenylalanine or tryptophan, so this is likely a read error. Because the CDR3's place on the DNA is in doubt, the DNA is left out and the CDR3 is given as listed by TCRdb. The chain combines TRBV2 with TRBJ2-6; the tabulated D call, TRBD1, remains unverified against the DNA. From its first to its last residue, the CDR3 has 17 amino acids. Germline V CDR1 and CDR2: SNHLY, FYNNEI. This CDR3 reads CASSLNSGGRETQYFGA.